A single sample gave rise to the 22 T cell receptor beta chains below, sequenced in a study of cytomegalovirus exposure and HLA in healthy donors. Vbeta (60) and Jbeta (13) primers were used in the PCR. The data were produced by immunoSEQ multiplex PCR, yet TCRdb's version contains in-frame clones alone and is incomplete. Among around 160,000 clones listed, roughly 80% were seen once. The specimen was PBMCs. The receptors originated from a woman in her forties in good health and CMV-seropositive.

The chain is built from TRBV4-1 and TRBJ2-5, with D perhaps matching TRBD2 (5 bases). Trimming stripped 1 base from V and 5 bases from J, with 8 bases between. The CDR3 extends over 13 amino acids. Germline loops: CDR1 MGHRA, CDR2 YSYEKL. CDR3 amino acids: CASSQGTLETQYF. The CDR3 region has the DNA TGCGCCAGCAGCCAAGGGACTCTCGAGACCCAGTACTTC.

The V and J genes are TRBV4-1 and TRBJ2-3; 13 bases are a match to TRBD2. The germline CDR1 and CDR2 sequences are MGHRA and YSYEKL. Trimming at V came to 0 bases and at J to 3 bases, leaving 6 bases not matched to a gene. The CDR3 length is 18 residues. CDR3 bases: TGCGCCAGCAGCCAAGATCATTTGGGACTAGCGGGGACAGATACGCAGTATTTT. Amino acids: CASSQDHLGLAGTDTQYF.

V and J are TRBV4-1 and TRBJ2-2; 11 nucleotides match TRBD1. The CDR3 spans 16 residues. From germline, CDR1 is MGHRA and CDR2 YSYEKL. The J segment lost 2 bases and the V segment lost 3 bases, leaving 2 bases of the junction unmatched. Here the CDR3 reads CASSHGQGANTGELFF. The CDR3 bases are TGCGCCAGCAGCCACGGACAGGGGGCAAACACCGGGGAGCTGTTTTTT.

CDR3 DNA: TGTGCCAGCAGCGACGGGACAGGGGATCAGCCCCAGCATTTT. It codes for CASSDGTGDQPQHF. The V call is TRBV5-6, the J call TRBJ1-5; 10 bases are a match to TRBD1. This CDR3 region has 14 residues. Germline V CDR1 and CDR2: SGHDT, YYEEEE. V shed 4 bases, J shed 5 bases, and the junction held 3 bases outside the gene matches.

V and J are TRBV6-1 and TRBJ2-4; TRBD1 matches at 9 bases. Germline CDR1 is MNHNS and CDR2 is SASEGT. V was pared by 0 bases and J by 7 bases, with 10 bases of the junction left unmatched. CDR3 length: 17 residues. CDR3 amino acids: CASSEAIWPGQGNIQYF. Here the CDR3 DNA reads TGTGCCAGCAGTGAAGCGATTTGGCCGGGACAGGGTAACATTCAGTACTTC.

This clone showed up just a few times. The CDR3 sequence: CATRTSGLATETQYF. The CDR3 region has the DNA TGTGCCACACGAACTAGCGGACTTGCCACCGAGACCCAGTACTTC. The genes are TRBV6-1 and TRBJ2-5; the match to TRBD2 covers 8 bases. Per the germline V gene, CDR1 is MNHNS and CDR2 is SASEGT. V shed 10 bases and J 5 bases; nucleotides not matched to a gene: 15. This CDR3 spans 15 amino acids.

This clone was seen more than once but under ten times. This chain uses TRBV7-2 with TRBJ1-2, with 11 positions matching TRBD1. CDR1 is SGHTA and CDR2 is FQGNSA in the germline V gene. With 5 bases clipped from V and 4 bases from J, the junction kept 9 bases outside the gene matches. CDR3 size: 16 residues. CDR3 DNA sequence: TGTGCCAGCAGCACGGACAGGGGGCCGGGAGTCTATGGCTACACCTTC. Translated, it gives CASSTDRGPGVYGYTF.

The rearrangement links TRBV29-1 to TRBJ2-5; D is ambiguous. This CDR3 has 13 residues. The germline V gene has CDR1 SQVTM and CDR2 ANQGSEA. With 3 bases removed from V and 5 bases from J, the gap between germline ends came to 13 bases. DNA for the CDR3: TGCAGCGTTGAGACCCGCGACAAGGAGACCCAGTACTTC. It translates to CSVETRDKETQYF.

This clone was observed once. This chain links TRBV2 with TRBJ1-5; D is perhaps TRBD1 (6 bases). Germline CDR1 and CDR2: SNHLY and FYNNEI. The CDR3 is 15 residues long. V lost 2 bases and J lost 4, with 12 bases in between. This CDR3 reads CASSEQQGQNQPQHF. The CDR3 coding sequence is TGTGCCAGCAGTGAACAACAGGGTCAGAATCAGCCCCAGCATTTT.

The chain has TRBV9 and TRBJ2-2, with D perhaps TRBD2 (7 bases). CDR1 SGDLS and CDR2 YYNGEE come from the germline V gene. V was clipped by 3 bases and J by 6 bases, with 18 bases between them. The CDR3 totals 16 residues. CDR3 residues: CASSERGGANSGELFF. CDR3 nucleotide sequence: TGTGCCAGCAGCGAAAGGGGGGGGGCCAATTCCGGGGAGCTGTTTTTT. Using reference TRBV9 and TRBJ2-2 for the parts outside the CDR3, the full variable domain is DSGVTQTPKHLITATGQRVTLRCSPRSGDLSVYWYQQSLDQGLQFLIQYYNGEERAKGNILERFSAQQFPDLHSELNLSSLELGDSALYFCASSERGGANSGELFFGEGSRLTVL.

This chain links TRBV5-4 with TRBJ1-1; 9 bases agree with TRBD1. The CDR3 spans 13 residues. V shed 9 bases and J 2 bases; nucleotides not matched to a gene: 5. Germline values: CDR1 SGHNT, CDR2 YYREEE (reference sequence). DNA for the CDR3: TGTGCCAACCCGGACAGGGGAAACACTGAAGCTTTCTTT. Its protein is CANPDRGNTEAFF.

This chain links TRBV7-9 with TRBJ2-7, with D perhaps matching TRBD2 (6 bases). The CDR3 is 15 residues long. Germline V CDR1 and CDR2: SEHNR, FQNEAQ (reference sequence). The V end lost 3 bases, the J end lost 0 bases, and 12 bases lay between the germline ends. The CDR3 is CASSFEPGGSYEQYF. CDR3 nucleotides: TGTGCCAGCAGCTTCGAACCCGGGGGCTCCTACGAGCAGTACTTC. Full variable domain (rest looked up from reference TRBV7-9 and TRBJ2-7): DTGVSQNPRHKITKRGQNVTFRCDPISEHNRLYWYRQTLGQGPEFLTYFQNEAQLEKSRLLSDRFSAERPKGSFSTLEIQRTEQGDSAMYLCASSFEPGGSYEQYFGPGTRLTVT.

The CDR3 protein is CASSRTGAGSYEQYF. CDR3 sequence (DNA): TGTGCCAGCAGCCGGACAGGGGCTGGATCCTACGAGCAGTACTTC. The genes are TRBV5-4 and TRBJ2-7; 9 bases align to TRBD1. The CDR3 has 15 residues. Unmatched junction bases numbered 6, after V lost 4 bases and J lost 1 base. Germline values: CDR1 SGHNT, CDR2 YYREEE (reference sequence).

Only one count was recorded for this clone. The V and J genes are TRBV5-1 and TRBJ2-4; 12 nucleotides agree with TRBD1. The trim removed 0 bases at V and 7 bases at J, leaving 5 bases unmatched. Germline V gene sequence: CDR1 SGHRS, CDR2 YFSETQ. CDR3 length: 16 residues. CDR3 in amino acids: CASSLVGQGATNIQYF. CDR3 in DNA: TGCGCCAGCAGCTTGGTGGGACAGGGGGCGACGAACATTCAGTACTTC.

CDR3 coding DNA: TGTGCCAGCAGAACCGGGGGGGACACCGGGGAGCTGTTTTTT. Protein sequence: CASRTGGDTGELFF. The V and J genes are TRBV4-2 and TRBJ2-2, with 8 bases fitting TRBD2. The CDR3 consists of 14 residues. The germline V gene encodes CDR1 LGHNA and CDR2 YNFKEQ. Trimming cost V 6 bases and J 3 bases; bases outside gene matches: 3.

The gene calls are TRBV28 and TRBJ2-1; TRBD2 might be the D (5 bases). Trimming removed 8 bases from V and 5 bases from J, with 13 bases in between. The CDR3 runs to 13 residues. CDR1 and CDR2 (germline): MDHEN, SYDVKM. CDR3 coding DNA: TGTGCCAGCGAGGGCTCCCCTAACAATGAGCAGTTCTTC. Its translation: CASEGSPNNEQFF.

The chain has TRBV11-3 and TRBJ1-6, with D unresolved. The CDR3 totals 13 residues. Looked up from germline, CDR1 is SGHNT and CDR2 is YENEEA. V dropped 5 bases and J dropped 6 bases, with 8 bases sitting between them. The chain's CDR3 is CASSLGLNSPLHF. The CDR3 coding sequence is TGTGCCAGCAGCCTGGGCCTTAATTCACCCCTCCACTTT.

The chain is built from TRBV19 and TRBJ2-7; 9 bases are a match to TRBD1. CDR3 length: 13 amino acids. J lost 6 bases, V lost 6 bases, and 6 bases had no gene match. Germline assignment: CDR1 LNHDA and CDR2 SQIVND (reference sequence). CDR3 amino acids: CASSEQGAAEQYF. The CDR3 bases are TGTGCCAGTAGCGAACAGGGGGCTGCCGAGCAGTACTTC.

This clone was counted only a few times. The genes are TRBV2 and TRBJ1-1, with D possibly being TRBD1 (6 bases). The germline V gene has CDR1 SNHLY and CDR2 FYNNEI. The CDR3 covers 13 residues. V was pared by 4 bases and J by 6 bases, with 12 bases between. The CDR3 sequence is CASSAEQGAEAFF. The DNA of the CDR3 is TGTGCCAGCAGTGCAGAACAGGGAGCTGAAGCTTTCTTT.

The CDR3 loop reads CASSEALSVTKAFF. For the CDR3, the DNA is TGTGCCAGCAGTGAAGCGCTAAGCGTCACGAAAGCTTTCTTT. The chain is built from TRBV2 and TRBJ1-1; D remains ambiguous. This CDR3 comprises 14 residues. Trimming left V 0 bases short and J 9 bases short, with 14 bases between. The germline CDR1 and CDR2 sequences are SNHLY and FYNNEI.

The CDR3 region has the DNA TGCGCCAGCAGAACGGGGACAGGGAACACTGAAGCTTTCTTT. Encoded protein: CASRTGTGNTEAFF. V gene TRBV5-1 combines with J gene TRBJ1-1; 8 bases line up with TRBD1. Germline trimming cut 5 bases from V and 1 base from J; bases unmatched to any gene: 4. The CDR3 totals 14 residues. Looked up from germline, CDR1 is SGHRS and CDR2 is YFSETQ.

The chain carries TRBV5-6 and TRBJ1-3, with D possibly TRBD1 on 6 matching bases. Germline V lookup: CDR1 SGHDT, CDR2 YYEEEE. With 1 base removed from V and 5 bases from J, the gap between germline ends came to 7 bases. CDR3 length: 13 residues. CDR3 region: CASSLTGRNTIYF. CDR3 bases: TGTGCCAGCAGCTTGACAGGGAGAAACACCATATATTTT.